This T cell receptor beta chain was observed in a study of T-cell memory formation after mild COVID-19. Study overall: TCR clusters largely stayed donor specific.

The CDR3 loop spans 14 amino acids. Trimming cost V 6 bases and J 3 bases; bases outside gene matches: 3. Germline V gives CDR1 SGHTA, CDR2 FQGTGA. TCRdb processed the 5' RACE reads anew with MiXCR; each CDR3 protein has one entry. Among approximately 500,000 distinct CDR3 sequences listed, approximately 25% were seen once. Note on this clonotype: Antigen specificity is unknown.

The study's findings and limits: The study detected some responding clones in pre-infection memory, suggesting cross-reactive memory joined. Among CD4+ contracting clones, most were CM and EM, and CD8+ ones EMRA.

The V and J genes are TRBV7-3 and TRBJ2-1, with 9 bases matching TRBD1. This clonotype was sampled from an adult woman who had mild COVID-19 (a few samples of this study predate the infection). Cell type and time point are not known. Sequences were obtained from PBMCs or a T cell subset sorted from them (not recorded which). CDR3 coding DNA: TGTGCCAGCAGTGGGACAGGGTACTACAATGAGCAGTTCTTC. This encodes CASSGTGYYNEQFF. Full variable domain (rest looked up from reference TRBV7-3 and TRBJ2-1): GAGVSQTPSNKVTEKGKYVELRCDPISGHTALYWYRQSLGQGPEFLIYFQGTGAADDSGLPNDRFFAVRPEGSVSTLKIQRTERGDSAVYLCASSGTGYYNEQFFGPGTRLTVL.